The sequence of this T cell receptor beta chain was determined in a study of T cell clones after liver transplantation. Study context: As an antigen-independent comparator, third-party-reactive TCRbeta sequences came from pre-transplant mixed lymphocyte reactions. Standard immunosuppression, with no induction, continued until 12-24 months after transplant.

Libraries were prepared by immunoSEQ multiplex PCR; TCRdb keeps only in-frame clonotypes and omits some of them. The sample lists roughly 70,000 clones; roughly 80% were seen once. Notes on this clone: Its antigen is currently unknown.

The study, taken as a whole, reports: In 5 of 8 subjects, circulating graft-donor-reactive CD4 TCRbeta sequences fell significantly after transplant.

The ends were cut back, 1 base at V and 3 bases at J, with 6 bases in the middle. The CDR3 runs to 14 residues. This chain links TRBV23-1 with TRBJ2-2; D ambiguous. TRBV23-1 is given ORF status, its function remaining uncertain. The TCR sequence derives from a human donor who received a liver transplant. Sequenced material: CD4+ T cells from blood, taken before liver transplant. This CDR3 is CASSQWPHTGELFF. CDR3 bases: TGCGCCAGCAGTCAATGGCCACACACCGGGGAGCTGTTTTTT.